Following are 5 T cell receptor beta chains from one sample sequenced in a study of lymphopenia after photon versus proton radiotherapy. The data were produced by immunoSEQ multiplex PCR, yet TCRdb's version contains in-frame clones alone and is incomplete. The data show over 50,000 clones, around 85% seen once. Sequenced material: peripheral blood, taken from a patient treated with photon-based radiotherapy. The receptors derive from a man between 35 and 55 years old with gastric cancer.

The J gene is TRBJ2-7, the V gene TRBV7-8; TRBD2 matches at 8 bases. The CDR3 contains 14 residues. The germline V gene encodes CDR1 SGHVS and CDR2 FQNEAQ. The V gene end was trimmed by 4 bases and the J gene end by 6 bases; junction bases not matched to a gene: 8. DNA of the CDR3: TGTGCCAGCAGCTCCAGGGCGGGGGGCCGCGAGCAGTACTTC. Its translation: CASSSRAGGREQYF.

The chain recombines TRBV5-5 with TRBJ2-5; D not resolved. The CDR3 is made up of 14 amino acids. Trimming pared 3 bases from V and 5 bases from J, leaving 14 bases between. Germline V gene lookup returns CDR1 SGHKS and CDR2 YYEKEE (reference sequence). This chain's CDR3 is CASSSTSQRETQYF. The DNA for the CDR3 is TGTGCCAGCAGCTCGACGAGTCAGAGGGAGACCCAGTACTTC.

The gene calls are TRBV10-3 and TRBJ1-2; 8 nucleotides align to TRBD1. This CDR3 region has 13 residues. The ends lost 6 bases at V and 8 bases at J; junction bases unmatched: 8. CDR1 ENHRY and CDR2 SYGVKD come from the germline V gene. The chain's CDR3 is CAIRDDRGEGYTF. The CDR3 nucleotides read TGTGCCATCAGGGATGACAGGGGCGAAGGCTACACCTTC.

The J gene is TRBJ1-1, the V gene TRBV7-9; unclear D gene. CDR3 length equals 11 residues. The V and J ends lost 4 bases and 11 bases respectively, with 11 bases between them. Germline CDR1 and CDR2: SEHNR and FQNEAQ (reference sequence). For the CDR3, the DNA is TGTGCCAGCAGCTCCGGAGGACCCGCTTTCTTT. Its protein is CASSSGGPAFF.

The V gene is TRBV18, the J gene TRBJ1-6; D gene uncertain. The CDR3 sequence is 13 residues long. Per germline, CDR1 KGHSH and CDR2 LQKENI. The V and J ends lost 7 bases and 7 bases respectively, with 11 bases between them. CDR3 amino acids: CASLESLNSPLHF. In nucleotides, the CDR3 is TGTGCCAGCTTGGAGAGCCTAAATTCACCCCTCCACTTT.